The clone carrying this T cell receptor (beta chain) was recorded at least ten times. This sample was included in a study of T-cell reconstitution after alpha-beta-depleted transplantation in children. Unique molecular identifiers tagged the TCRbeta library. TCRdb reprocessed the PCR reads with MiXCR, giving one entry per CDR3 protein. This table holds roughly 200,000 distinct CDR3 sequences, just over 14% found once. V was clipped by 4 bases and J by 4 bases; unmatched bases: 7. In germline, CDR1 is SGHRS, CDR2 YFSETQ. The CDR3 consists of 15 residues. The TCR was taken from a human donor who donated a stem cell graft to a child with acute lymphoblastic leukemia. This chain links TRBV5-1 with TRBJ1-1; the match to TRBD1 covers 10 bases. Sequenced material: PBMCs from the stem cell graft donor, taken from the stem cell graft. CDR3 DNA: TGCGCCAGCAGCCCGGGGACAGGGGAGAGCACTGAAGCTTTCTTT. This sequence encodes CASSPGTGESTEAFF.